Below are 20 T cell receptor beta chains sequenced from a single sample in a study of T cells in tuberculosis. Data came from immunoSEQ multiplex PCR; TCRdb stores just in-frame clones and leaves some out. The table includes tens of thousands of clones, roughly 95% detected once. Sequenced: PBMCs. Every receptor here comes from a donor between 10 and 29 years old with latent tuberculosis or without tuberculosis infection.

The rearrangement links TRBV4-1 to TRBJ1-2; no reliable D call. Between the trimmed V and J ends, which lost 0 bases and 4 bases, there was a span of 9 bases. Germline CDR1 reads MGHRA; CDR2 reads YSYEKL. This CDR3 region has 14 residues. DNA of the CDR3: TGCGCCAGCAGCCAAGATCTAGGCTTCTATGGCTACACCTTC. Translating it yields CASSQDLGFYGYTF.

The chain employs TRBV5-1 and TRBJ2-2; TRBD2 is a possible D gene (5 bases). Trimming left V 4 bases short and J 4 bases short, with 14 bases between. The CDR3 totals 15 residues. Germline V gene data show CDR1 as SGHRS and CDR2 as YFSETQ. CDR3 nucleotide sequence: TGCGCCAGCAGCCCGGTAATGGGGAGCACCGGGGAGCTGTTTTTT. Residues: CASSPVMGSTGELFF.

There are a few counts of this clone. The chain combines TRBV7-8 with TRBJ1-1; D may be TRBD1 (5 bases). CDR1 is SGHVS, CDR2 FQNEAQ, per germline. This CDR3 is built from 15 residues. The ends were cut back, 5 bases at V and 3 bases at J, with 16 bases in the middle. The CDR3 reads CASSPHSTDYTEAFF. The CDR3 region has the DNA TGTGCCAGCAGCCCGCACTCGACAGATTACACTGAAGCTTTCTTT.

V and J are TRBV7-2 and TRBJ1-5; D remains unclear. CDR3 length equals 14 residues. Trimming took off 5 bases at V and 6 bases at J, with 14 bases between the two ends. In germline, CDR1 is SGHTA, CDR2 FQGNSA. In nucleotides, the CDR3 is TGTGCCAGCAGCAGGGAGGCCGGCAGTCAGCCCCAGCATTTT. This translates into CASSREAGSQPQHF.

The chain links TRBV6-1 to TRBJ1-1, with a tentative D call TRBD1 (6 bases). This CDR3 contains 14 residues. CDR1 is MNHNS, CDR2 SASEGT, per germline. The V gene lost 7 bases and the J gene lost 4 bases, with 16 bases spanning the gap. The CDR3 nucleotides are TGTGCCAGCAAAAACCTACAGGGTTCCACTGAAGCTTTCTTT. Translation gives CASKNLQGSTEAFF.

This chain links TRBV7-2 with TRBJ2-7; D unresolved. Trimming left V 2 bases short and J 3 bases short, with 17 bases between. The length of the CDR3 is 16 residues. CDR1 is SGHTA and CDR2 is FQGNSA in the germline V gene. For the CDR3, the DNA is TGTGCCAGCAGCTTATTAGGTCGATTGGGCAGCTACGAGCAGTACTTC. Protein sequence: CASSLLGRLGSYEQYF.

The chain joins TRBV18 to TRBJ2-7; 7 bases line up with TRBD2. Germline V gene sequence: CDR1 KGHSH, CDR2 LQKENI. Trimming took 2 bases from V and 3 from J; bases not matched to a gene: 19. The CDR3 loop spans 19 amino acids. CDR3 sequence reads: CASSPRGQHWAGVVYEQYF. The CDR3 DNA follows: TGTGCCAGCTCACCAAGGGGCCAGCATTGGGCGGGAGTGGTCTACGAGCAGTACTTC.

This chain connects TRBV27 to TRBJ2-5, with 11 bases that match TRBD1. The CDR3 has 16 residues. V lost 3 bases, J lost 6 bases, and 9 bases stayed unmatched. CDR1 MNHEY and CDR2 SMNVEV come from the germline V gene (reference sequence). DNA of the CDR3: TGTGCCAGCAGTTTCCTCCGGGACAGGGGGAGACAGACCCAGTACTTC. Its translation is CASSFLRDRGRQTQYF.

The chain's CDR3 is CASTPGGYGTDTQYF. The DNA of the CDR3 is TGTGCCTCAACTCCCGGGGGGTACGGGACAGATACGCAGTATTTT. This rearrangement joins TRBV6-5 to TRBJ2-3, with 7 positions matching TRBD2. Germline values: CDR1 MNHEY, CDR2 SVGAGI. There are 15 residues in the CDR3. V shed 11 bases, J shed 3 bases, and the junction held 14 bases outside the gene matches.

The chain couples TRBV5-1 to TRBJ1-1, with a possible D match to TRBD1 (6 bases). V was clipped by 2 bases and J by 8 bases, with 10 bases between them. In germline, CDR1 is SGHRS, CDR2 YFSETQ. There are 12 residues in the CDR3. The CDR3 sequence: CASSLKGTEAFF. The CDR3 region has the DNA TGCGCCAGCAGCTTAAAAGGGACAGAAGCTTTCTTT.

This chain links TRBV18 with TRBJ1-5, with 7 bases matching TRBD1. J was trimmed by 1 base and V by 6 bases; bases with no gene match: 9. Germline CDR1 KGHSH, CDR2 LQKENI. The CDR3 consists of 16 residues. CDR3 in amino acids: CASSLLTGHSNQPQHF. CDR3 coding DNA: TGTGCCAGCTCTCTATTGACAGGGCACAGCAATCAGCCCCAGCATTTT.

In its sample, this clone was seen once. The chain uses TRBV11-2 and TRBJ1-2; no reliable D call. Germline CDR1 and CDR2: SGHAT and FQNNGV. The CDR3 covers 15 residues. V lost 0 bases, J lost 0 bases, and 8 bases lay in between. The CDR3 nucleotides are TGTGCCAGCAGCTTAGAGGCCAGTTCTAACTATGGCTACACCTTC. Its translation: CASSLEASSNYGYTF. Drawing the rest from reference TRBV11-2 and TRBJ1-2, the complete variable domain is EAGVAQSPRYKIIEKRQSVAFWCNPISGHATLYWYQQILGQGPKLLIQFQNNGVVDDSQLPKDRFSAERLKGVDSTLKIQPAKLEDSAVYLCASSLEASSNYGYTFGSGTRLTVV.

V usage is TRBV6-1 and J usage is TRBJ2-1, with 10 bases matching TRBD2. V trimming: 5 bases; J trimming: 10 bases; junction bases outside the gene matches: 11. The CDR3 runs to 15 residues. CDR1 is MNHNS, CDR2 SASEGT, per germline. The chain's CDR3 is CASSPPTSGSVEQFF. In nucleotides, the CDR3 is TGTGCCAGCAGTCCTCCGACTAGCGGGTCCGTAGAGCAGTTCTTC.

The genes are TRBV5-4 and TRBJ2-5; TRBD1 agrees at 11 bases. V gave up 3 bases and J gave up 5 bases; unmatched junction bases: 6. Germline-derived CDR1 and CDR2 are SGHNT and YYREEE (reference sequence). The CDR3 runs 15 residues. The chain's CDR3 is CASSSRTGGDETQYF. CDR3 bases: TGTGCCAGCAGCTCGAGGACAGGGGGCGACGAGACCCAGTACTTC.

This clone has just one count. The chain recombines TRBV5-6 with TRBJ1-6, with TRBD1 as a possible D gene (5 bases). The germline V gene has CDR1 SGHDT and CDR2 YYEEEE. The V end lost 2 bases, the J end lost 3 bases, and 15 bases lay between the germline ends. This CDR3 has 17 residues. CDR3 sequence: CASSLFDSYLYNSPLHF. CDR3 DNA: TGTGCCAGCAGCTTATTCGACAGCTACCTCTATAATTCACCCCTCCACTTT.

Written as DNA, the CDR3 is TGTGCTAGTGCCAGTGGGGGGTCCGGGGAGCTGTTTTTT. Its protein product is CASASGGSGELFF. V and J are TRBV12-5 and TRBJ2-2; D possibly corresponds to TRBD2 (6 bases). This CDR3 region has 13 residues. V gave up 7 bases and J gave up 6 bases, with 12 bases separating them. The germline V gene has CDR1 LGHNT and CDR2 FRNRAP.

The chain recombines TRBV4-1 with TRBJ1-1; D may be TRBD1 (6 bases). The germline gives CDR1 MGHRA, CDR2 YSYEKL. The CDR3 loop spans 16 amino acids. Trimming removed 1 base from V and 0 bases from J, with 12 bases in between. The CDR3 sequence: CASSQGPKGVNTEAFF. The CDR3 DNA reads TGCGCCAGCAGCCAAGGACCCAAGGGGGTGAACACTGAAGCTTTCTTT.

Relative to its sample, this clone is medium-sized (0.01 to 0.1%). The rearrangement joins TRBV2 to TRBJ2-1; 7 bases are a match to TRBD1. Germline V gene data show CDR1 as SNHLY and CDR2 as FYNNEI. The trim removed 3 bases at V and 2 bases at J, leaving 4 bases unmatched. CDR3 size: 15 residues. The CDR3 nucleotides are TGTGCCAGCAGTGATCCTGGGACAGCCTACAATGAGCAGTTCTTC. Amino acid sequence: CASSDPGTAYNEQFF.

This chain uses TRBV19 with TRBJ1-5, with a possible D match to TRBD1 (5 bases). Germline CDR1 and CDR2: LNHDA and SQIVND (reference sequence). Trimming left V 6 bases short and J 5 bases short, with 17 bases between. This CDR3 region has 15 residues. CDR3 nucleotide sequence: TGTGCCAGTAGGTCCTACGGCTCGGGGGATCAGCCCCAGCATTTT. Its translation: CASRSYGSGDQPQHF.

The chain recombines TRBV29-1 with TRBJ1-3; unclear D gene. Trimming removed 3 bases at V and 5 bases at J, with 8 bases between. Per the germline V gene, CDR1 is SQVTM and CDR2 is ANQGSEA. The CDR3 runs 12 residues. CDR3: CSVEGRRNTIYF. CDR3 coding DNA: TGCAGCGTTGAGGGCAGAAGAAACACCATATATTTT.